This T cell receptor beta chain was sequenced for a study of neoadjuvant anti-PD-1 for oral cavity cancer (dated by TCRdb to the early 2020s). A note on the overall study: Patients mostly received three to four biweekly doses of nivolumab at 3 mg/kg before curative-intent surgical resection. Patients who did not progress were given a fourth nivolumab dose at about day 43 and had definitive surgical resection on days 50-56. Under RECIST 1.1, patients with complete response, partial response or stable disease were classed as responders, and patients with progression were classed as non-responders. A roughly 30% response rate was observed in the parent correlative cohort, in which 12 patients were included. What the authors observed across the whole study: After neoadjuvant nivolumab, significantly higher T cell clonality (Gini index) was found within PBMCs in non-responders than in responders. A higher pretreatment blood Treg/Th17 ratio correlated with both higher pretreatment blood TCRbeta clonality and lower post-treatment tumor TCRbeta clonality. The TCR analyses had only a few patients in each response group, and the authors called for validation in larger cohorts.

For deep sequencing, each PBMC sample was run in six replicates, with libraries mostly built from 450 to 550 ng of input genomic DNA. TCRbeta libraries were prepared with the immunoSEQ hsTCRbeta kit according to the manufacturer's instructions. An Illumina NovaSeq 6000 S4 flow cell was used to sequence the final libraries, which had first been combined to 3 nM. On the authors' methods: The immunoSEQ Analyzer handled quality control and preprocessing of the raw data. The analysis was limited to productive rearrangements, and each clonotype was defined by a unique CDR3 amino acid sequence. Repertoire clonality was estimated as the Gini-Simpson index, computed with the R package tcR. Gini indices were compared with Student's t test, and associations with tumor size change were assessed by Pearson correlation. Not all clones reach the TCRdb copy of this immuneACCESS table, which keeps in-frame sequences only. Checked studies attribute under half of the gap to unresolved V genes and leave the rest unexplained. The V and J calls and clone size come from that table; D and trimming were worked out from the DNA. This sample comprises 55,000 to 75,000 clones, approximately 87% of them detected only once. Around 2.6% of the sample is in the top ten clones.

The CDR3 spans 15 residues, from the cysteine through the phenylalanine. CDR3 DNA is the only sequence kept; it has 45 bases, read in frame from the first base. Cut back by 5 bases and 7 bases, the V and J ends lie 19 bases apart. CDR1 and CDR2, looked up from the germline V gene, are SGHAT and FQNNGV. Concerning this clone itself: Its antigen target is currently unknown. Base qualities are not provided; no much larger clone lies one nucleotide away.

The time point label on this specimen signifies: after neoadjuvant nivolumab, at surgical resection. None of the patients had received prior systemic or radiation treatment, and all were newly diagnosed with stage II-IVA oral cavity squamous cell carcinoma. Everyone in the cohort had locally advanced, HPV-negative oral cavity squamous cell carcinoma. Peripheral blood mononuclear cells were analyzed directly, without maintenance or expansion in culture. Samples came from a longitudinal correlative study of a single-arm phase II trial of neoadjuvant nivolumab in oral cavity squamous cell carcinoma. Subject-matched pre- and post-treatment PBMCs and tumors from three responders and three non-responders were subjected to genomic DNA-based TCRbeta sequencing. Peripheral blood mononuclear cells were collected before nivolumab treatment and were collected again after treatment, at the time of surgery. The Maxwell RSC DNA from Cells kit was used to isolate genomic DNA from PBMCs.

This TCR was recovered from a person aged 35-79 years with oral cavity squamous cell carcinoma. The chain couples TRBV11-2 to TRBJ2-3, and the D gene may be TRBD1, 5 bases matching. Material: PBMCs, obtained after nivolumab (anti-PD-1) treatment. The nucleotide sequence is TGTGCCAGCAGCGCAGTTCAGGGAAGGACCTATACGCAGTATTTT. Its translation reads: CASSAVQGRTYTQYF.